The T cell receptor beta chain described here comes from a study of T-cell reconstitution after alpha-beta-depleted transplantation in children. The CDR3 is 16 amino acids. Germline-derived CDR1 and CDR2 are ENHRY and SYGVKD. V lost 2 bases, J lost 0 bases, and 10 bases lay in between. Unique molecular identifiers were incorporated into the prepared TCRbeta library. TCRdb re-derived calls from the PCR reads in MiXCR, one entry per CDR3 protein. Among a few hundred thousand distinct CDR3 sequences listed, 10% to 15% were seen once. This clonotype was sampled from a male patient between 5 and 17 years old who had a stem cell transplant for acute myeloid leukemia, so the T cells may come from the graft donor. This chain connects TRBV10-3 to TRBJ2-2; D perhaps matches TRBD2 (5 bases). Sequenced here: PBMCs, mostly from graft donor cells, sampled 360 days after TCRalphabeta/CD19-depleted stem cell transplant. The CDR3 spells CAISEPAVTNTGELFF. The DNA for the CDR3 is TGTGCCATCAGTGAGCCAGCGGTGACGAACACCGGGGAGCTGTTTTTT.